Each of the 12 T cell receptor beta chains below was sequenced from the same sample in a study of molecular identifiers for immune sequencing clone quantification. TCRdb called the PCR reads again in MiXCR, with one record for every CDR3 protein. Seen here are approximately 60,000 distinct CDR3 sequences, about a fifth observed once, and the top ten hold around 1.4%. Source material: naive CD8+ T cells from blood, with Jurkat cell RNA spiked in. Subset described: FACS-sorted CD8+CD4-CCR7+CD45RA+ naive T cells. The origin of the receptors is a human donor in good health. Some libraries in this study had Jurkat cell RNA spiked in.

Points on this clonotype: This may arise from a read error, as a much more abundant clone is one base away. The rearrangement links TRBV9 to TRBJ2-7; D remains unclear. The CDR3 is made up of 13 amino acids. The germline gives CDR1 SGDLS, CDR2 YYNGEE. CDR3: CASNPDGSYEQHF. Written as DNA, the CDR3 is TGTGCCAGCAACCCGGACGGCTCCTACGAGCAGCACTTC.

This clonotype has a handful of counts. This CDR3 reads CATQSWGSEGYTF. The DNA for the CDR3 is TGTGCCACCCAAAGTTGGGGGAGTGAAGGCTACACCTTC. The V call is TRBV24-1, the J call TRBJ1-2; tentative D call: TRBD1 (5 bases). The CDR3 spans 13 residues. Germline CDR1 is KGHDR and CDR2 is SFDVKD. V dropped 9 bases and J dropped 8 bases, with 18 bases sitting between them.

This clonotype was counted ten times or more. This rearrangement joins TRBV30 to TRBJ2-7, with TRBD2 as a possible D gene (6 bases). Germline V gene lookup returns CDR1 GTSNPN and CDR2 SVGIG (reference sequence). V lost 4 bases and J lost 5, with 15 bases in between. The CDR3 covers 13 residues. CDR3 residues: CAWTDGSRNEQYF. The CDR3 DNA reads as TGTGCCTGGACTGACGGGAGCCGGAACGAGCAGTACTTC.

In this sample, this clonotype turned up many times. V is TRBV27 and J is TRBJ1-1, with D hard to call. CDR3 size: 13 residues. Germline V lookup: CDR1 MNHEY, CDR2 SMNVEV (reference sequence). V shed 5 bases and J shed 6 bases, with 13 bases lying between them. The CDR3 nucleotides read TGTGCCAGCAGTGTAGTCCTCAACTCTGAAGCTTTCTTT. Its translation is CASSVVLNSEAFF.

This clonotype was seen at least ten times. The V and J genes are TRBV7-8 and TRBJ1-2, with D unresolved. Germline assignment: CDR1 SGHVS and CDR2 FQNEAQ. This CDR3 region has 14 residues. Trimming removed 1 base from V and 8 bases from J, with 14 bases in between. The CDR3 coding sequence is TGTGCCAGCAGCTTAGAGTACGGAGGGAACGGCTACACCTTC. Translating it yields CASSLEYGGNGYTF.

The V gene is TRBV19, the J gene TRBJ2-1; 12 nucleotides match TRBD1. Germline V lookup: CDR1 LNHDA, CDR2 SQIVND (reference sequence). Germline trimming cut 5 bases from V and 8 bases from J; bases unmatched to any gene: 4. The CDR3 is 14 amino acids. CDR3: CASSEGQGADEQFF. DNA of the CDR3: TGTGCCAGTAGTGAGGGACAGGGGGCTGATGAGCAGTTCTTC.

This clonotype was picked up many times. J is TRBJ2-1 and V is TRBV27, with a possible D match to TRBD2 (5 bases). This CDR3 spans 14 amino acids. Germline CDR1 and CDR2: MNHEY and SMNVEV (reference sequence). V lost 7 bases and J 8 bases, leaving 18 bases between the germline ends. DNA for the CDR3: TGTGCCAGCACCGCGAGGGCCCTGGTAGATGAGCAGTTCTTC. Protein product: CASTARALVDEQFF.

There are many counts of this clonotype. The chain is built from TRBV5-1 and TRBJ2-7; 8 bases are shared with TRBD2. V lost 5 bases, J lost 3 bases, and 4 bases stayed unmatched. The CDR3 length is 13 residues. Germline V gene lookup returns CDR1 SGHRS and CDR2 YFSETQ. The DNA of the CDR3 is TGCGCCAGCAGTTTTAGCGGGAACTACGAGCAGTACTTC. This translates into CASSFSGNYEQYF.

The chain carries TRBV11-2 and TRBJ2-7, with 11 nucleotides matching TRBD2. Germline CDR1 is SGHAT and CDR2 is FQNNGV. The CDR3 runs 15 residues. The J segment lost 5 bases and the V segment lost 2 bases, leaving 5 bases of the junction unmatched. The CDR3 region has the DNA TGTGCCAGCAGCTTAATACTAGCGGGAGCTCACGAGCAGTACTTC. It codes for CASSLILAGAHEQYF.

This clonotype was counted only a few times. The chain uses TRBV6-2 or TRBV6-3 and TRBJ1-5; perhaps TRBD1 as D (5 bases). CDR3 size: 16 residues. CDR1 is MNHEY, CDR2 SVGEGT, per germline. V was shortened by 5 bases and J by 0 bases, with 14 bases between the two germline ends. DNA of the CDR3: TGTGCCAGCAGTGATGGGACCTTTTATAGCAATCAGCCCCAGCATTTT. Its translation: CASSDGTFYSNQPQHF.

This clonotype occurred many times. The chain joins TRBV7-9 to TRBJ2-7; TRBD1 matches 11 bases. There are 15 residues in the CDR3. Looked up from germline, CDR1 is SEHNR and CDR2 is FQNEAQ (reference sequence). The V segment lost 5 bases and the J segment 5 bases; nucleotides outside the gene matches: 8. The DNA of the CDR3 is TGTGCCAGCAGCCCCCCACGGACAGGGGGCAACGAGCAGTACTTC. As protein: CASSPPRTGGNEQYF. Drawing the rest from reference TRBV7-9 and TRBJ2-7, the complete variable domain is DTGVSQNPRHKITKRGQNVTFRCDPISEHNRLYWYRQTLGQGPEFLTYFQNEAQLEKSRLLSDRFSAERPKGSFSTLEIQRTEQGDSAMYLCASSPPRTGGNEQYFGPGTRLTVT.

The table lists this clonotype with many counts. The V gene is TRBV7-8, the J gene TRBJ1-1, with TRBD1 matching 8 bases. V shed 4 bases and J 3 bases; nucleotides not matched to a gene: 7. There are 15 residues in the CDR3. The germline gives CDR1 SGHVS, CDR2 FQNEAQ. Here the CDR3 DNA reads TGTGCCAGCAGCTCGCCGCCGGACAGGGACACTGAAGCTTTCTTT. It translates to CASSSPPDRDTEAFF.